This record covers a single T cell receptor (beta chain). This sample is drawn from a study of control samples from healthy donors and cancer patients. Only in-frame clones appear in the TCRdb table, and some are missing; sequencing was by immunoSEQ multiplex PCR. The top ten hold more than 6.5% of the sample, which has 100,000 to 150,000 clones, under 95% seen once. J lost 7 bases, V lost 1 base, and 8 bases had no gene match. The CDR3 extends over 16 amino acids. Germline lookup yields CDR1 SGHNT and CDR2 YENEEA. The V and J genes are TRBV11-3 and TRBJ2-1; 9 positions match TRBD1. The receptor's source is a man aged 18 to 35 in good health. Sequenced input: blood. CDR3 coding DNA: TGTGCCAGCAGCTTAGTGGGACAGGGCATAGGGAATGAGCAGTTCTTC. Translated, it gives CASSLVGQGIGNEQFF.